Listed here are 23 T cell receptor beta chains from one sample, sequenced in a study of OX40 agonist ivuxolimab in advanced cancers. The repertoire was sequenced with immunoSEQ multiplex PCR; TCRdb's copy has only in-frame clones and lacks some. This sample carries tens of thousands of clones, approximately 88% of them seen once, and the ten largest clones take about 1%. This sample comprised CD4+ or CD8+ T cells sorted from blood, obtained in a trial of the OX40 agonist ivuxolimab. These receptors all stem from an adult with an advanced solid tumor such as melanoma, head and neck, liver or kidney cancer.

The chain recombines TRBV10-3 with TRBJ1-2, with D unclear. Between the trimmed V and J ends, which lost 10 bases and 4 bases, there was a span of 16 bases. The V gene's germline CDR1 is ENHRY and CDR2 SYGVKD. This CDR3 contains 13 residues. The CDR3: CATLAGSLYGYTF. For the CDR3, the DNA is TGTGCCACTCTAGCGGGCAGTCTCTATGGCTACACCTTC.

DNA for the CDR3: TGTGCCAGCAGCCCCATACACCGGGAGAGCACAGATACGCAGTATTTT. Translation: CASSPIHRESTDTQYF. V is TRBV5-4 and J is TRBJ2-3; D is possibly TRBD2 (6 bases). V lost 4 bases, J lost 0 bases, and 15 bases lay in between. This CDR3 has 16 amino acids. Germline CDR1 is SGHNT and CDR2 is YYREEE (reference sequence).

In this sample, this clone turned up once. The rearrangement joins TRBV18 to TRBJ2-7; no definite D call. The germline V and J ends were trimmed by 2 bases and 2 bases, with 10 bases remaining between them. The CDR3 runs 14 residues. Per the germline V gene, CDR1 is KGHSH and CDR2 is LQKENI. The CDR3 DNA is TGTGCCAGCTCACCATCCGGCAACGCCTACGAGCAGTACTTC. Protein product: CASSPSGNAYEQYF.

This clone occurred a few times. The CDR3 loop is CASSYRGLETQYF. Here the CDR3 DNA reads TGTGCCAGTAGTTACAGGGGATTAGAGACCCAGTACTTC. V is TRBV19 and J is TRBJ2-5; 7 positions match TRBD1. Germline V gives CDR1 LNHDA, CDR2 SQIVND (reference sequence). V shed 5 bases and J 4 bases; nucleotides not matched to a gene: 4. The CDR3 loop spans 13 amino acids. The full variable domain, its missing parts supplied by reference TRBV19 and TRBJ2-5, is DGGITQSPKYLFRKEGQNVTLSCEQNLNHDAMYWYRQDPGQGLRLIYYSQIVNDFQKGDIAEGYSVSREKKESFPLTVTSAQKNPTAFYLCASSYRGLETQYFGPGTRLLVL.

This clone was observed once. The chain recombines TRBV6-5 with TRBJ2-2; no firm D call. CDR1 is MNHEY, CDR2 SVGAGI, per germline. The CDR3 has 15 amino acids. V dropped 7 bases and J dropped 2 bases, with 14 bases sitting between them. Written as DNA, the CDR3 is TGTGCCAGCAAACTGGCTGGGGTCAACACCGGGGAGCTGTTTTTT. It is translated as CASKLAGVNTGELFF.

CDR3 amino acids: CASSPPGLAGGTDTQYF. The CDR3 DNA sequence: TGTGCCAGCAGCCCGCCCGGGCTAGCGGGAGGGACAGATACGCAGTATTTT. This chain joins TRBV7-2 and TRBJ2-3; 12 nucleotides align to TRBD2. The CDR3 contains 17 residues. Trimming cost V 5 bases and J 3 bases; bases outside gene matches: 9. Germline V CDR1 and CDR2: SGHTA, FQGNSA.

This clone was observed once. This sequence joins TRBV27 and TRBJ2-5, with TRBD1 identical over 8 bases. TRBJ2-7 explains the end of the DNA better; the J call may be wrong. CDR1 is MNHEY and CDR2 is SMNVEV in the germline V gene (reference sequence). The CDR3 is made up of 15 amino acids. The CDR3 DNA sequence: TGTGCCAGCAGTTTATCGGCAGGGGGCATCTACGAGCAGTACTTC. Translated: CASSLSAGGIYEQYF.

The chain recombines TRBV14 with TRBJ1-1; no firm D call. The V end lost 2 bases, the J end lost 1 base, and 8 bases lay between the germline ends. Germline CDR1 is SGHDN and CDR2 is FVKESK. This CDR3 comprises 14 residues. The CDR3 sequence: CASSQLGGNTEAFF. The CDR3 DNA sequence: TGTGCCAGCAGCCAACTCGGAGGGAACACTGAAGCTTTCTTT.

CDR3 nucleotides: TGTGCCAGCAGCCCCTTCCCTAGCGGGAGGAAGGTAGCCAAAAACATTCAGTACTTC. This translates into CASSPFPSGRKVAKNIQYF. This chain links TRBV7-9 with TRBJ2-4; TRBD2 matches 11 bases. The V and J ends lost 5 bases and 0 bases, in that order; junction bases with no gene match: 12. CDR1 and CDR2 from the germline V gene are SEHNR and FQNEAQ (reference sequence). The CDR3 totals 19 residues.

The chain couples TRBV28 to TRBJ1-3; D uncertain. This CDR3 contains 12 residues. Germline V lookup: CDR1 MDHEN, CDR2 SYDVKM. Trimming took 8 bases from V and 0 from J, leaving 5 bases between them. As DNA, the CDR3 is TGTGCCAGCCGGCTCTCTGGAAACACCATATATTTT. This encodes CASRLSGNTIYF.

Concerning this clone: One end of the junction varies from germline; a read error may be responsible. The rearrangement uses TRBV7-2 and TRBJ1-1, with D tentatively TRBD1 (6 bases). Germline V gene lookup returns CDR1 SGHTA and CDR2 FQGNSA. The CDR3 covers 15 residues. The CDR3 loop is CASSRGGGANPEAFF. The CDR3 DNA reads as TGTGCCAGCAGTCGCGGTGGGGGGGCGAACCCTGAAGCTTTCTTT.

The rearrangement joins TRBV14 to TRBJ1-2; TRBD1 aligns across 7 bases. The ends lost 5 bases at V and 8 bases at J; junction bases unmatched: 8. CDR1 is SGHDN, CDR2 FVKESK, per germline. The CDR3 covers 13 residues. The CDR3: CASSVYTGVGYTF. The CDR3 DNA is TGTGCCAGCAGCGTCTATACAGGGGTCGGCTACACCTTC.

The chain links TRBV15 to TRBJ1-4; 7 nucleotides match TRBD1. CDR1 is LNHNV and CDR2 is YYDKDF in the germline V gene (reference sequence). The V gene end was trimmed by 0 bases and the J gene end by 3 bases; junction bases not matched to a gene: 7. The CDR3 sequence is 17 residues long. The CDR3 loop is CATSRDRPGTANEKLFF. CDR3 coding DNA: TGTGCCACCAGCAGAGATCGGCCCGGGACAGCTAATGAAAAACTGTTTTTT. The whole variable domain, remainder taken from reference TRBV15 and TRBJ1-4, is DAMVIQNPRYQVTQFGKPVTLSCSQTLNHNVMYWYQQKSSQAPKLLFHYYDKDFNNEADTPDNFQSRRPNTSFCFLDIRSPGLGDTAMYLCATSRDRPGTANEKLFFGSGTQLSVL.

This chain joins TRBV30 and TRBJ2-1; D call uncertain. Germline assignment: CDR1 GTSNPN and CDR2 SVGIG (reference sequence). V was cut by 4 bases and J by 4 bases, with 11 bases left in between. The CDR3 has 13 residues. CDR3 residues: CAWTPFEYNEQFF. The DNA for the CDR3 is TGTGCCTGGACCCCGTTCGAGTACAATGAGCAGTTCTTC. The full variable domain, its missing parts supplied by reference TRBV30 and TRBJ2-1, is SQTIHQWPATLVQPVGSPLSLECTVEGTSNPNLYWYRQAAGRGLQLLFYSVGIGQISSEVPQNLSASRPQDRQFILSSKKLLLSDSGFYLCAWTPFEYNEQFFGPGTRLTVL.

The rearrangement joins TRBV5-1 to TRBJ2-7; 9 bases are a match to TRBD1. The ends lost 0 bases at V and 5 bases at J; junction bases unmatched: 6. The CDR3 has 15 amino acids. CDR1 SGHRS and CDR2 YFSETQ come from the germline V gene. The CDR3 DNA is TGCGCCAGCAGCTTGGGGGACAGGGTGGCTGACGAGCAGTACTTC. This translates into CASSLGDRVADEQYF.

The chain uses TRBV9 and TRBJ2-7; TRBD2 agrees at 10 bases. The CDR3 runs to 14 residues. The V segment lost 4 bases and the J segment 6 bases; nucleotides outside the gene matches: 7. CDR1 and CDR2 (germline): SGDLS, YYNGEE. The CDR3: CASSRTSGSLEQYF. CDR3 nucleotide sequence: TGTGCCAGCAGCAGGACTAGCGGATCCCTCGAGCAGTACTTC. Supplemented by reference TRBV9 and TRBJ2-7, the full variable domain reads DSGVTQTPKHLITATGQRVTLRCSPRSGDLSVYWYQQSLDQGLQFLIQYYNGEERAKGNILERFSAQQFPDLHSELNLSSLELGDSALYFCASSRTSGSLEQYFGPGTRLTVT.

The chain combines TRBV5-1 with TRBJ2-6, with 7 bases aligning to TRBD1. Germline CDR1 reads SGHRS; CDR2 reads YFSETQ. The CDR3 is 16 amino acids. After removal of 4 bases from V and 0 bases from J, the junction contained 4 bases not matched to a gene. CDR3 residues: CASSPGQFSGANVLTF. The CDR3, as DNA: TGCGCCAGCAGCCCGGGACAGTTCTCTGGGGCCAACGTCCTGACTTTC.

V usage is TRBV2 and J usage is TRBJ2-1; 15 nucleotides match TRBD2. J lost 7 bases, V lost 4 bases, and 2 bases had no gene match. This CDR3 region has 15 residues. Germline CDR1 reads SNHLY; CDR2 reads FYNNEI. Here the CDR3 DNA reads TGTGCCAGCAGTGCCGGGACTAGCGGGGGGAATGAGCAGTTCTTC. Translated: CASSAGTSGGNEQFF.

This clone was found a few times. The chain has TRBV7-8 and TRBJ2-7; 9 bases are a match to TRBD2. The CDR3 is 19 residues long. The V gene's germline CDR1 is SGHVS and CDR2 FQNEAQ. Trimming removed 6 bases from V and 2 bases from J; junction bases left unmatched: 20. The CDR3 sequence: CASRKSGTVKIAGAYEQYF. The DNA of the CDR3 is TGTGCCAGCAGAAAATCCGGGACAGTAAAAATAGCGGGAGCCTACGAGCAGTACTTC.

This rearrangement joins TRBV6-1 to TRBJ2-1; TRBD2 matches 13 bases. Germline V CDR1 and CDR2: MNHNS, SASEGT. This CDR3 has 14 amino acids. The J segment lost 6 bases and the V segment lost 8 bases, leaving 4 bases of the junction unmatched. The CDR3 loop is CASLTSGRLNEQFF. CDR3 DNA sequence: TGTGCCAGCCTGACTAGCGGGAGGCTCAATGAGCAGTTCTTC.

The table lists this clone with a count of one. CDR3 loop: CASSLGTGGSTGELFF. The CDR3 region has the DNA TGCGCCAGCAGCTTAGGGACAGGGGGAAGCACCGGGGAGCTGTTTTTT. This sequence joins TRBV5-1 and TRBJ2-2; 11 bases fit TRBD1. The CDR3 sequence is 16 residues long. Unmatched junction bases numbered 4, after V lost 2 bases and J lost 4 bases. CDR1 is SGHRS, CDR2 YFSETQ, per germline. The complete variable domain, with remaining parts taken from reference TRBV5-1 and TRBJ2-2, reads KAGVTQTPRYLIKTRGQQVTLSCSPISGHRSVSWYQQTPGQGLQFLFEYFSETQRNKGNFPGRFSGRQFSNSRSEMNVSTLELGDSALYLCASSLGTGGSTGELFFGEGSRLTVL.

Regarding this clone: Within the sample, other DNA sequences also encode this same CDR3. This chain joins TRBV5-1 and TRBJ1-2, with 8 bases that match TRBD1. J was trimmed by 8 bases and V by 0 bases; bases with no gene match: 6. The V gene's germline CDR1 is SGHRS and CDR2 YFSETQ. This CDR3 spans 14 amino acids. In DNA form, the CDR3 reads TGCGCCAGCAGCTTGGAGACAGGGGCCTACGGCTACACCTTC. It encodes CASSLETGAYGYTF.

V and J are TRBV19 and TRBJ2-1; the match to TRBD1 covers 10 bases. CDR3 length: 14 residues. Germline CDR1 LNHDA, CDR2 SQIVND (reference sequence). V lost 9 bases, J lost 8 bases, and 10 bases stayed unmatched. This CDR3 reads CASRGQGSRDEQFF. CDR3 coding DNA: TGTGCCAGCAGGGGACAGGGGTCTCGGGATGAGCAGTTCTTC.